The 4 T cell receptor beta chains in this list originate from one sample, sequenced in a study of blood T cell repertoires in COVID-19. TCRdb keeps only in-frame clones here, not all; method: immunoSEQ multiplex PCR. The sample consists of 100,000 to 120,000 clones, 75% to 80% of them appearing once. Material for sequencing was peripheral blood. The receptors shown here come from a woman older than 75 with active or convalescent COVID-19.

The V call is TRBV7-3, the J call TRBJ2-2; TRBD1 aligns across 7 bases. V lost 5 bases to trimming and J lost 4 bases; unmatched junction nucleotides: 4. Germline CDR1 SGHTA, CDR2 FQGTGA. This CDR3 spans 14 amino acids. The CDR3 region is CASSPGTATGELFF. In DNA form, the CDR3 reads TGTGCCAGCAGCCCCGGGACAGCCACCGGGGAGCTGTTTTTT.

J is TRBJ2-3 and V is TRBV7-2, with 8 bases matching TRBD2. The V segment lost 6 bases and the J segment 1 base; nucleotides outside the gene matches: 9. The length of the CDR3 is 16 residues. Looked up from germline, CDR1 is SGHTA and CDR2 is FQGNSA. The CDR3 loop is CASSPLAEGGTDTQYF. The CDR3 nucleotides read TGTGCCAGCAGTCCACTAGCGGAGGGGGGCACAGATACGCAGTATTTT. Looking up the rest from reference TRBV7-2 and TRBJ2-3 gives the full variable domain: GAGVSQSPSNKVTEKGKDVELRCDPISGHTALYWYRQSLGQGLEFLIYFQGNSAPDKSGLPSDRFSAERTGGSVSTLTIQRTQQEDSAVYLCASSPLAEGGTDTQYFGPGTRLTVL.

As DNA, the CDR3 is TGTGCCAGCAGTGAAGAATCGTCCTATGGCTACACCTTC. This translates into CASSEESSYGYTF. J is TRBJ1-2 and V is TRBV2; D ambiguous. The CDR3 is made up of 13 amino acids. Per the germline V gene, CDR1 is SNHLY and CDR2 is FYNNEI. V lost 1 base and J 4 bases, leaving 7 bases between the germline ends.

CDR3 DNA: TGCGCCAGCAGCCCCCCGGGACAGCGAAATGGCTACACCTTC. Protein: CASSPPGQRNGYTF. The chain combines TRBV4-1 with TRBJ1-2, with 7 nucleotides matching TRBD1. The V gene's germline CDR1 is MGHRA and CDR2 YSYEKL. CDR3 size: 14 residues. V dropped 4 bases and J dropped 6; count of bases not matched to a gene: 8.